This TCR beta chain was documented in a study of shared clonotypes between healthy human individuals. Study-wide findings and caveats: Blood was the sole source, and tissue repertoires probably differ.

CDR3 length equals 16 residues. Germline assignment: CDR1 SEHNR and CDR2 FQNEAQ (reference sequence). Profiling relied on immunoSEQ multiplex PCR, and the TCRdb table lists in-frame clones only, not all of them. This table holds about 490,000 clones, less than 80% found once. This clone has more than one count but fewer than ten. Its antigen is as yet unknown. Germline and junction disagree at one end, which may indicate a read error. Sequencing used PBMCs. This clonotype originated in a woman between 40 and 55 years old in good health. Some clones in this sample may be carry-over from other donors' samples. The V call is TRBV7-9, the J call TRBJ1-1; D is possibly TRBD1 (6 bases). CDR3 sequence (DNA): TGTGCCAGCAGCTCTTACGCACAGGGAGGGAACCCTGAAGCTTTCTTT. This sequence encodes CASSSYAQGGNPEAFF.